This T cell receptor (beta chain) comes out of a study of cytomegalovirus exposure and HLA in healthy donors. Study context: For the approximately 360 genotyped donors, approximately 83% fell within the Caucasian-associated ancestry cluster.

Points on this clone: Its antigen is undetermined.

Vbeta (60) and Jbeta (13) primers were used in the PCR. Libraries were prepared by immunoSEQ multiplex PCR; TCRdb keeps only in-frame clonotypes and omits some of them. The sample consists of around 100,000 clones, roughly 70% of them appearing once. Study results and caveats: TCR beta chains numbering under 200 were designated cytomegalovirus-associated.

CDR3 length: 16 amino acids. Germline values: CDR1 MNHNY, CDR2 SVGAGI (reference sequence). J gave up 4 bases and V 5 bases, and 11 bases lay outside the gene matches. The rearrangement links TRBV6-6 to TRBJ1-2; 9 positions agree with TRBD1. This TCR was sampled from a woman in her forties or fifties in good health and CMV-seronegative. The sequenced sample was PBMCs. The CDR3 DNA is TGTGCCAGCAGTAAGGGACAGGGAGTTGTGAGCTATGGCTACACCTTC. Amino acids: CASSKGQGVVSYGYTF.